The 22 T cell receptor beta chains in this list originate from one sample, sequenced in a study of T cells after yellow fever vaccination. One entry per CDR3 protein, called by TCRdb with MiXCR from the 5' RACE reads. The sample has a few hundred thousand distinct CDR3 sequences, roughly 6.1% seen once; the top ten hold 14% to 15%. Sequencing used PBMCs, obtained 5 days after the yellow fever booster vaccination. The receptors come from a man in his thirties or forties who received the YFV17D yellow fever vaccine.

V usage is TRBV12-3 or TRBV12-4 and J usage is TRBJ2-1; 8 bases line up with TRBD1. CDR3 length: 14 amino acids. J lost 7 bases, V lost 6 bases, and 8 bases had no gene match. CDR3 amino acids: CASSSGQGWNEQFF. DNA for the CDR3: TGTGCCAGCAGCTCTGGACAGGGATGGAATGAGCAGTTCTTC.

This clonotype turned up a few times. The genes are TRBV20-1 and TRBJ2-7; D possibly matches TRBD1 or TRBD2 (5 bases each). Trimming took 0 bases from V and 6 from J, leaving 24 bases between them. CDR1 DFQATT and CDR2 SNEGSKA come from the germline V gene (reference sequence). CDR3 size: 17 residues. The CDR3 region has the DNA TGCAGTGCTAGAGACTCCGTGAGCAGGAGGACGAGGGGCGAGCAGTACTTC. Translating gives CSARDSVSRRTRGEQYF.

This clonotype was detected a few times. The CDR3 DNA reads as TGTGCCAGCAGCCCCATCGCGGGAGATGGCTACGAGCAGTACTTC. Residues: CASSPIAGDGYEQYF. The V gene is TRBV4-2, the J gene TRBJ2-7; 7 nucleotides match TRBD2. Trimming at V came to 4 bases and at J to 3 bases, leaving 9 bases not matched to a gene. Germline V gene sequence: CDR1 LGHNA, CDR2 YNFKEQ. The CDR3 consists of 15 residues.

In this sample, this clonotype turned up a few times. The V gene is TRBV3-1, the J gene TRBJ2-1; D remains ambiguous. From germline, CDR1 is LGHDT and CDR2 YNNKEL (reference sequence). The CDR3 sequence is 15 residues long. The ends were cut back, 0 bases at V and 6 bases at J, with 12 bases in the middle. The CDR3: CASSQDTLFSNEQFF. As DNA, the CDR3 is TGTGCCAGCAGCCAAGATACCCTTTTTTCCAATGAGCAGTTCTTC.

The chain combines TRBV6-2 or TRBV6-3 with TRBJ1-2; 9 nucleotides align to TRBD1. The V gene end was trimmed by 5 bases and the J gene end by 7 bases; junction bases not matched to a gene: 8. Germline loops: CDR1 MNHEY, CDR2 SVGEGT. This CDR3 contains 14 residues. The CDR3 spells CASSASTGGSGYTF. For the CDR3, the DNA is TGTGCCAGCAGTGCCTCAACAGGGGGCTCTGGCTACACCTTC.

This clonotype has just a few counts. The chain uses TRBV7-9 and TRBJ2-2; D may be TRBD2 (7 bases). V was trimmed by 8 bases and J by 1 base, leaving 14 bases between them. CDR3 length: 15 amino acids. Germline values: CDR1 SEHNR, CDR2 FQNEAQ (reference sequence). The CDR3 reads CASRGDMLNTGELFF. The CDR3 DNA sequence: TGTGCCAGCCGGGGGGACATGTTGAACACCGGGGAGCTGTTTTTT.

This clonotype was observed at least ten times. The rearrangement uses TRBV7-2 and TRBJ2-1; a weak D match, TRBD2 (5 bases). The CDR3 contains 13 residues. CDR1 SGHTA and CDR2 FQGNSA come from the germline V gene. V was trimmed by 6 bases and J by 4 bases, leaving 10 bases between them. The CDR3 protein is CASRLDFYNEQFF. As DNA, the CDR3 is TGTGCCAGCAGACTAGACTTTTACAATGAGCAGTTCTTC.

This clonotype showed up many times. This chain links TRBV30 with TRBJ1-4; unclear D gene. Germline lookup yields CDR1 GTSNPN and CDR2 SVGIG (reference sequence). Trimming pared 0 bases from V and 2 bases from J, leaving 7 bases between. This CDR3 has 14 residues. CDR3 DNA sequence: TGTGCCTGGAGTGTATTGGGGACTAATGAAAAACTGTTTTTT. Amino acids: CAWSVLGTNEKLFF.

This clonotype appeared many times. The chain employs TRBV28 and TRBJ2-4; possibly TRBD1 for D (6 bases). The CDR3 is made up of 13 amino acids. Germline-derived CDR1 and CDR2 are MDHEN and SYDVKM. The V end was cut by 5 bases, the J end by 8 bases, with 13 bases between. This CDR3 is CASSLQGTDIQYF. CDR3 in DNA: TGTGCCAGCAGTCTTCAGGGGACGGACATTCAGTACTTC. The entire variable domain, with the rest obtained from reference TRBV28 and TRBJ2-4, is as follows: DVKVTQSSRYLVKRTGEKVFLECVQDMDHENMFWYRQDPGLGLRLIYFSYDVKMKEKGDIPEGYSVSREKKERFSLILESASTNQTSMYLCASSLQGTDIQYFGAGTRLSVL.

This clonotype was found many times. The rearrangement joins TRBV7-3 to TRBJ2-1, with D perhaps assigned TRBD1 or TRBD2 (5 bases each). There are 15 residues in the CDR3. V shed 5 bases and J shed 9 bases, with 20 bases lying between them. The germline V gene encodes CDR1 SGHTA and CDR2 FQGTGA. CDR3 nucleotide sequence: TGTGCCAGCAGCCCTACCGGGACCCCCGTTATTGAGCAGTTCTTC. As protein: CASSPTGTPVIEQFF. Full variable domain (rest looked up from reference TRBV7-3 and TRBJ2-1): GAGVSQTPSNKVTEKGKYVELRCDPISGHTALYWYRQSLGQGPEFLIYFQGTGAADDSGLPNDRFFAVRPEGSVSTLKIQRTERGDSAVYLCASSPTGTPVIEQFFGPGTRLTVL.

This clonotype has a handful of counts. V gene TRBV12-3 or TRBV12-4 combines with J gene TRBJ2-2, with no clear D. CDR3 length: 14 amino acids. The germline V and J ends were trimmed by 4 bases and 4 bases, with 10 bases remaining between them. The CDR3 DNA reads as TGTGCCAGCAGTTCGTACGGGTCCACCGGGGAGCTGTTTTTT. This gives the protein CASSSYGSTGELFF.

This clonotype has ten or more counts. Here the CDR3 reads CSVTKIAGIYNEQFF. CDR3 DNA: TGCAGTGTTACGAAAATAGCGGGGATATACAATGAGCAGTTCTTC. V is TRBV20-1 and J is TRBJ2-1; 8 bases fit TRBD2. Trimming removed 7 bases from V and 4 bases from J; junction bases left unmatched: 12. Germline V gene sequence: CDR1 DFQATT, CDR2 SNEGSKA (reference sequence). The CDR3 extends over 15 amino acids.

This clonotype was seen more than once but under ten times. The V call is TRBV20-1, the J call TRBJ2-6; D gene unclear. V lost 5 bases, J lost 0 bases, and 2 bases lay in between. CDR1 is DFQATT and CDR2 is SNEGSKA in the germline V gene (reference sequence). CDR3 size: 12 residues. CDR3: CSAPSGANVLTF. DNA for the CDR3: TGCAGTGCTCCCTCTGGGGCCAACGTCCTGACTTTC.

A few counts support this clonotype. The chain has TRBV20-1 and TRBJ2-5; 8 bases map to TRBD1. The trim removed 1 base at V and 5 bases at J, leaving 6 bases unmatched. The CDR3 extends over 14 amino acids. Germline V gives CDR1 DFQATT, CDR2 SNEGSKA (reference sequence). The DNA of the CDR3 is TGCAGTGCTAGAGCCCCGACAGGGGTGGAGACCCAGTACTTC. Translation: CSARAPTGVETQYF.

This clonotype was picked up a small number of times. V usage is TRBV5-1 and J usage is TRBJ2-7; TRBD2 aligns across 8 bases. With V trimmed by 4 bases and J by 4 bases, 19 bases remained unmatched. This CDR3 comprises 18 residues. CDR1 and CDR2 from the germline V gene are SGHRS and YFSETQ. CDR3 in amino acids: CASSLDWGLGVEGYEQYF. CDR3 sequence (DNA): TGCGCCAGCAGCCTGGATTGGGGACTAGGAGTAGAAGGTTACGAGCAGTACTTC. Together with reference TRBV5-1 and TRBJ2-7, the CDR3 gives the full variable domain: KAGVTQTPRYLIKTRGQQVTLSCSPISGHRSVSWYQQTPGQGLQFLFEYFSETQRNKGNFPGRFSGRQFSNSRSEMNVSTLELGDSALYLCASSLDWGLGVEGYEQYFGPGTRLTVT.

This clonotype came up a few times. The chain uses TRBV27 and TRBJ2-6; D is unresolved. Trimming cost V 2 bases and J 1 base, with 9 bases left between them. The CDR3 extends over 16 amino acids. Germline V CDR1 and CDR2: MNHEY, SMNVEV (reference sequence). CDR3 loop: CASSLTWGSGANVLTF. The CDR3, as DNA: TGTGCCAGCAGTTTAACGTGGGGATCTGGGGCCAACGTCCTGACTTTC. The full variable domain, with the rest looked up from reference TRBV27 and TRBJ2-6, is EAQVTQNPRYLITVTGKKLTVTCSQNMNHEYMSWYRQDPGLGLRQIYYSMNVEVTDKGDVPEGYKVSRKEKRNFPLILESPSPNQTSLYFCASSLTWGSGANVLTFGAGSRLTVL.

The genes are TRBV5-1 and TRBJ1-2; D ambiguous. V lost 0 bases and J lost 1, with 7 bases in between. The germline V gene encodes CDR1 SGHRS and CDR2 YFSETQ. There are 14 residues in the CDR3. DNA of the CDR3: TGCGCCAGCAGCTTGGATGCCAATAACTATGGCTACACCTTC. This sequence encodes CASSLDANNYGYTF.

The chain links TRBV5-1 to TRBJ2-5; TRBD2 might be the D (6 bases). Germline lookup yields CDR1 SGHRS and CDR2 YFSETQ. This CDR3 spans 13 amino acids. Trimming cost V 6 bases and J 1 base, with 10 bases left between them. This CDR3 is CASNPGLQETQYF. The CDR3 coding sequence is TGCGCCAGCAACCCGGGACTCCAAGAGACCCAGTACTTC.

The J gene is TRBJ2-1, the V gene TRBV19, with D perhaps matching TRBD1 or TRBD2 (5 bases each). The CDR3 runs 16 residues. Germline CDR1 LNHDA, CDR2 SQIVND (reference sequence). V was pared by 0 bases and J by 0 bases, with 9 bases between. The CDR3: CASSIEPGTSYNEQFF. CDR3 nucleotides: TGTGCCAGTAGTATAGAGCCAGGGACCTCCTACAATGAGCAGTTCTTC.

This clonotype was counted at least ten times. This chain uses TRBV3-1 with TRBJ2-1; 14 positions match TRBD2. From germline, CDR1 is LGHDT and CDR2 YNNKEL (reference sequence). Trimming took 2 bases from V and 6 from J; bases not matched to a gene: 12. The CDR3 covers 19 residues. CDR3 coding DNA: TGTGCCAGCAGCCAATGGTCCCCGGGACTAGCGGGAGTAGGCAATGAGCAGTTCTTC. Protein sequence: CASSQWSPGLAGVGNEQFF.

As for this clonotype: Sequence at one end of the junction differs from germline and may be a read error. CDR3 sequence (DNA): TGTGCCAGCAGCCCCCCCTATCTCTCTGGGGCCAACGTCATGACTTTC. Its protein product is CASSPPYLSGANVMTF. The gene calls are TRBV12-3 or TRBV12-4 and TRBJ2-6; D possibly corresponds to TRBD1 (5 bases). This CDR3 region has 16 residues.

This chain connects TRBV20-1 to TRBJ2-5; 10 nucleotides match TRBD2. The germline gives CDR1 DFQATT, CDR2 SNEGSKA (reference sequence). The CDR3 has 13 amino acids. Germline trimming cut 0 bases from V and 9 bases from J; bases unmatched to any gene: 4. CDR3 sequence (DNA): TGCAGTGCTAGAGAGGCTAGCGGGAGTTCCCAGTACTTC. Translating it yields CSAREASGSSQYF.